This T cell receptor beta chain was sequenced during a study of tumor and adjacent non-tumor tissue in lung cancer. Whole-study context: There were 11 to 12 adenocarcinoma, a couple of squamous cell carcinoma and 1 small cell lung cancer cases.

TCRbeta libraries were built with three rounds of nested PCR, modified from ARM-PCR. From the multiplex PCR reads, TCRdb called clonotypes with MiXCR, one entry per CDR3 protein. This sample has 220,000 or so distinct CDR3 sequences, with 71% found just once. The V gene lost 1 base and the J gene lost 7 bases, with 16 bases spanning the gap. The CDR3 runs to 15 residues. This sample's RNA came from whole unsorted tissue. Donors were chemotherapy-naive, newly diagnosed lung cancer surgical patients in China, August–late 2014. Study-level points and caveats: Significantly higher TCR diversity was found in tumor than normal lung.

About this clonotype: The antigen is not known. This may come from a read error, since a much larger clone is one base off.

The sequence was obtained from a man between 60 and 75 years old with non-small cell lung cancer. The chain combines TRBV12-3 or TRBV12-4 with TRBJ1-1, with TRBD1 as a possible D gene (6 bases). The specimen sequenced was lung tumor tissue. CDR3 coding DNA: TGTGCCAGCAGTTTAGGGCGTGTGGGGGACATTGAAGCTTTCTTT. Translated, it gives CASSLGRVGDIEAFF.